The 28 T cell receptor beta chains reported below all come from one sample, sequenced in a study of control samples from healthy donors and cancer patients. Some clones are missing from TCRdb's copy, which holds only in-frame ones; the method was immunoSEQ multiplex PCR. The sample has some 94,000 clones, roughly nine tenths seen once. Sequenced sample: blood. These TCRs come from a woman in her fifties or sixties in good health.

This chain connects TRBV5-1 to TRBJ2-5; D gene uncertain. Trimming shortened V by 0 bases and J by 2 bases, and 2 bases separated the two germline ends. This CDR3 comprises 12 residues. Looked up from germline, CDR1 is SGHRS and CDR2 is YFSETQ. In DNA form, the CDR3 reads TGCGCCAGCAGCTTGGAACAAGAGACCCAGTACTTC. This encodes CASSLEQETQYF.

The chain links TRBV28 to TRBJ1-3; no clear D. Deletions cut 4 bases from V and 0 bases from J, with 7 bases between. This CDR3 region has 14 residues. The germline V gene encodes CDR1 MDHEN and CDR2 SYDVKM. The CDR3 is CASSSVDSGNTIYF. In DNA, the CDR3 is TGTGCCAGCAGTTCAGTGGACTCTGGAAACACCATATATTTT.

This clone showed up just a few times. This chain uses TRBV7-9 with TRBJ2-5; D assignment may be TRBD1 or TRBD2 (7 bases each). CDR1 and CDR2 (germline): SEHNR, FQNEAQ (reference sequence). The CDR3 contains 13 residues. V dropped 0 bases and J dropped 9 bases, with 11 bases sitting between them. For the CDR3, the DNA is TGTGCCAGCAGCTTAGCTCAGGGGGGGTCCCAGTACTTC. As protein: CASSLAQGGSQYF.

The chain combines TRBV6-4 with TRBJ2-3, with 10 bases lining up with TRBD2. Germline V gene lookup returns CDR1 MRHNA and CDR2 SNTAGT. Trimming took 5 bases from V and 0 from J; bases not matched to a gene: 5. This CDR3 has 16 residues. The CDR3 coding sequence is TGTGCCAGCAGTCGACTAGCGGGCTATAGCACAGATACGCAGTATTTT. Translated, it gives CASSRLAGYSTDTQYF.

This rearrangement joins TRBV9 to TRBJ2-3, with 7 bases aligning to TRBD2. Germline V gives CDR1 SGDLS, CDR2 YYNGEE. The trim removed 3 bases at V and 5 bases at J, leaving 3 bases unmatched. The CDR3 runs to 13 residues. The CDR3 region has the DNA TGTGCCAGCAGCGATACTAGCGAAGATACGCAGTATTTT. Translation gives CASSDTSEDTQYF.

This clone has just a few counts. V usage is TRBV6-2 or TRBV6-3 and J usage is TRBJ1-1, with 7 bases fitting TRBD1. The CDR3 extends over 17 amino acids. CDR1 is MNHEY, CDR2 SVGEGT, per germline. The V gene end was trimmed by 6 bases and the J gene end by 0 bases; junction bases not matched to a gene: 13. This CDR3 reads CASSPLNMGQLNTEAFF. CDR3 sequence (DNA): TGTGCCAGCAGCCCCCTTAATATGGGACAGCTGAACACTGAAGCTTTCTTT.

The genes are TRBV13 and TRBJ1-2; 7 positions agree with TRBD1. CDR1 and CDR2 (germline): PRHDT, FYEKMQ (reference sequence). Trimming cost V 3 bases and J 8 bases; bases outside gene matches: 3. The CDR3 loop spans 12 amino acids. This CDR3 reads CASSLTGNGYTF. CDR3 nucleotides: TGTGCCAGCAGCTTGACAGGGAACGGCTACACCTTC.

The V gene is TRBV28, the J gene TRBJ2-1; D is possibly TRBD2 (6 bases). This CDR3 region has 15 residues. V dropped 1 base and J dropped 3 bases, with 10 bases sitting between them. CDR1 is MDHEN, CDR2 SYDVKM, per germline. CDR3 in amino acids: CASSLSLDYYNEQFF. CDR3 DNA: TGTGCCAGCAGTTTATCCCTGGACTACTACAATGAGCAGTTCTTC.

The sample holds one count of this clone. The CDR3: CAIRTEIPTNYGYTF. CDR3 bases: TGTGCCATCAGAACAGAAATCCCCACTAACTATGGCTACACCTTC. V and J are TRBV10-3 and TRBJ1-2; D unclear. This CDR3 is built from 15 residues. Trimming took 6 bases from V and 0 from J, leaving 14 bases between them. Germline values: CDR1 ENHRY, CDR2 SYGVKD.

The CDR3 DNA follows: TGTGCCAGCAGCTTACCGGCCGTAGGAGAGACCCAGTACTTC. It specifies CASSLPAVGETQYF. V gene TRBV7-2 combines with J gene TRBJ2-5; no clear D. This CDR3 is built from 14 residues. Germline CDR1 is SGHTA and CDR2 is FQGNSA. V lost 2 bases, J lost 4 bases, and 11 bases lay in between.

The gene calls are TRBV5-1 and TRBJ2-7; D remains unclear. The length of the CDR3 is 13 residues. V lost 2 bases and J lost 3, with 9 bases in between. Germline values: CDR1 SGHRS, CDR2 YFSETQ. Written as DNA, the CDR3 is TGCGCCAGCAGCTTAAGCCCCGACTACGAGCAGTACTTC. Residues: CASSLSPDYEQYF.

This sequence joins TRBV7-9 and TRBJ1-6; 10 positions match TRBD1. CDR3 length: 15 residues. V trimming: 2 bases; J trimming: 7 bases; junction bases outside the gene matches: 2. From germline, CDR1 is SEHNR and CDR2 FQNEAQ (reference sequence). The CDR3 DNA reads TGTGCCAGCAGCTTACCGGGACAGGGGAATTCACCCCTCCACTTT. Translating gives CASSLPGQGNSPLHF.

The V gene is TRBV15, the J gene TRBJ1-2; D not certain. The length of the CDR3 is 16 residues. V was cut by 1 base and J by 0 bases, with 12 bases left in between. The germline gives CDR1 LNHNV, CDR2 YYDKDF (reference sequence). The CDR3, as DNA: TGTGCCACCAGCAGAGTAATCGGGTGGGCTAACTATGGCTACACCTTC. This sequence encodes CATSRVIGWANYGYTF.

CDR3 nucleotide sequence: TGTGCCAGCAGCTTTCCAAGTGGGACTGAAGCTTTCTTT. It translates to CASSFPSGTEAFF. J is TRBJ1-1 and V is TRBV7-9; no firm D call. V was shortened by 3 bases and J by 5 bases, with 10 bases between the two germline ends. CDR1 SEHNR and CDR2 FQNEAQ come from the germline V gene (reference sequence). This CDR3 contains 13 residues.

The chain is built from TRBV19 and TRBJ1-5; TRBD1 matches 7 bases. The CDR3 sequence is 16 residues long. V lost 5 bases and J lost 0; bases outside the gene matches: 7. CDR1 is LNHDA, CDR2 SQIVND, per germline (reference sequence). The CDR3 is CASSGQGEFSNQPQHF. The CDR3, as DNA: TGTGCCAGTAGTGGCCAGGGGGAATTTAGCAATCAGCCCCAGCATTTT.

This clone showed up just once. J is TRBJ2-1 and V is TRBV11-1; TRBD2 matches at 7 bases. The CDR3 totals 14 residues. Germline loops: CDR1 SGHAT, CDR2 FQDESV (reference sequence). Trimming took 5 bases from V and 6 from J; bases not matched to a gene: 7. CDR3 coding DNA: TGTGCCAGCAGCCGGACTAGACCGAGCAATGAGCAGTTCTTC. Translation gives CASSRTRPSNEQFF.

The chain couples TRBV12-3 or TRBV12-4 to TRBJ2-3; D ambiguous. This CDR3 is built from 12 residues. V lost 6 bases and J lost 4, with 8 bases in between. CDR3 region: CASSIRPDTQYF. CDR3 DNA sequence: TGTGCCAGCAGCATCAGGCCAGATACGCAGTATTTT.

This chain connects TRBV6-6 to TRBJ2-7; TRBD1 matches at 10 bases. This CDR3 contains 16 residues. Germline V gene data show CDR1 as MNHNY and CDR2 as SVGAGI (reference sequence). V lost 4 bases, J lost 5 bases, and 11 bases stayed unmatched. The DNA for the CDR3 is TGTGCCAGCAGTTTACGAGCCGGGACAGGGGTCGACGAGCAGTACTTC. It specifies CASSLRAGTGVDEQYF.

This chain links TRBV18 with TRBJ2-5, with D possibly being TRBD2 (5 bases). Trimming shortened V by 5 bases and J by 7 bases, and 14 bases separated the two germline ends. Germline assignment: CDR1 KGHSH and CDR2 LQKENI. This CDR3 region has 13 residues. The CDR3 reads CASSTREKMTQYF. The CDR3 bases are TGTGCCAGCTCAACCCGGGAAAAAATGACCCAGTACTTC. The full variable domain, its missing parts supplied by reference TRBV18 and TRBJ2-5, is NAGVMQNPRHLVRRRGQEARLRCSPMKGHSHVYWYRQLPEEGLKFMVYLQKENIIDESGMPKERFSAEFPKEGPSILRIQQVVRGDSAAYFCASSTREKMTQYFGPGTRLLVL.

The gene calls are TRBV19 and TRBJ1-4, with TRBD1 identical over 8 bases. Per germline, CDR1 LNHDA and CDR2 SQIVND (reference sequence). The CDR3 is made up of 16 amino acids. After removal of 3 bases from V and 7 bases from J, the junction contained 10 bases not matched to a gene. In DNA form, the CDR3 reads TGTGCCAGTAGTATGCCCTCTGAGACAGGGGTTGAAAAACTGTTTTTT. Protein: CASSMPSETGVEKLFF.

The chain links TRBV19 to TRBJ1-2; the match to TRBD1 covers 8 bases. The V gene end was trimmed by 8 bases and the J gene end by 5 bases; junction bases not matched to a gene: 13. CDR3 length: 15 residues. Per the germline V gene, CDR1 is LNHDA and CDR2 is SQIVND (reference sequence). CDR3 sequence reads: CASDMTGAAGYGYTF. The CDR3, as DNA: TGTGCCAGTGATATGACAGGGGCGGCAGGATATGGCTACACCTTC.

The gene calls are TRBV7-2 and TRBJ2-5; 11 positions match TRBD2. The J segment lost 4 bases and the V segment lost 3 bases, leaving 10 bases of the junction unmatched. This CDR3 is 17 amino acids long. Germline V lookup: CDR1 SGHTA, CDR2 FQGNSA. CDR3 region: CASSFPVASGGLETQYF. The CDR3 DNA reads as TGTGCCAGCAGCTTCCCCGTGGCTAGCGGGGGGTTAGAGACCCAGTACTTC.

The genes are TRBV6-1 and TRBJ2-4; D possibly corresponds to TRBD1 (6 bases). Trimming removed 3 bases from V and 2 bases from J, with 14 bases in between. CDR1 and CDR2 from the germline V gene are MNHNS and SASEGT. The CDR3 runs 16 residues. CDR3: CASSDLTGPTKNIQYF. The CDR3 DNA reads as TGTGCCAGCAGTGACCTTACAGGGCCCACCAAAAACATTCAGTACTTC.

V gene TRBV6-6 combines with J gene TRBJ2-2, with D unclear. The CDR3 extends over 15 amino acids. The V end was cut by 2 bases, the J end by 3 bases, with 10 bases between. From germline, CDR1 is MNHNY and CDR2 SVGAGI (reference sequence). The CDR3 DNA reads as TGTGCCAGCAGTTACGGAAGAGCGTACACCGGGGAGCTGTTTTTT. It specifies CASSYGRAYTGELFF.

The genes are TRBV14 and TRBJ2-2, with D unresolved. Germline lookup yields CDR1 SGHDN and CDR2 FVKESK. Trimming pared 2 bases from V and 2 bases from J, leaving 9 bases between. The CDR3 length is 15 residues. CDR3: CASSQYTVNTGELFF. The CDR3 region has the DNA TGTGCCAGCAGCCAATATACAGTTAACACCGGGGAGCTGTTTTTT.

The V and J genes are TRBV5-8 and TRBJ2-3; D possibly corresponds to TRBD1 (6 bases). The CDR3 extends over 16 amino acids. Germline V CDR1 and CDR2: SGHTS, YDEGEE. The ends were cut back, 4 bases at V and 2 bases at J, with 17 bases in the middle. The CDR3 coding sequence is TGTGCCAGCAGCCCCGAGAGGACAGAAATCACAGATACGCAGTATTTT. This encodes CASSPERTEITDTQYF.

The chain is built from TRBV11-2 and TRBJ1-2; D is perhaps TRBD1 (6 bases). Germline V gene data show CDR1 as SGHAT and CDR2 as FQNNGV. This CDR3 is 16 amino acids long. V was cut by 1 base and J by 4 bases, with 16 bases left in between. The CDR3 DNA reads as TGTGCCAGCAGCTTAGTTGGGACACCGGGAGGCTATGGCTACACCTTC. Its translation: CASSLVGTPGGYGYTF.

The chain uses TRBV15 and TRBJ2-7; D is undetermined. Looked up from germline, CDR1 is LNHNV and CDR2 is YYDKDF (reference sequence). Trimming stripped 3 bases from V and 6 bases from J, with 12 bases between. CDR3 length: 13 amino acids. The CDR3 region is CATSRGSGFEQYF. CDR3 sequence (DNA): TGTGCCACCAGCAGGGGGTCGGGCTTCGAGCAGTACTTC.